This section outlines one TCR beta chain sequence together with its context. Antigen: not known. This specimen comes from a study of naive and memory T cell subsets. An equimolar mix of two oligonucleotides served as the beta constant-region primer for TRBC1 and TRBC2. The cDNA 3' end received a ligated single-stranded oligonucleotide carrying the SP2 primer and a 12-nucleotide UMI. TCRdb ran MiXCR on the UMI-ligation and nested PCR reads and lists one entry per CDR3 protein. This table has under 150,000 distinct CDR3 sequences, over 15% appearing once. Overnight CMV lysate stimulation of fresh PBMCs defined donor CMV status by CD4+ IFNgamma. Notes on the study in general: Over 85% of naive TCR sequences appeared only once, unlike memory subsets.

Sequences were obtained from naive CD4+ T cells from blood. This TCR derives from a human donor in good health.

Here the CDR3 DNA reads TGCGCCAGCAGCCAAGATTCAGCGTCTGGGGCCAACGTCCTGACTTTC. Its protein product is CASSQDSASGANVLTF. J is TRBJ2-6 and V is TRBV4-3; D unclear. The V gene's germline CDR1 is LGHNA and CDR2 YSLEER. With 0 bases removed from V and 1 base from J, the gap between germline ends came to 7 bases. This CDR3 is built from 16 residues.